The rows below give T cell receptor beta chains drawn from one sample of a study of monozygotic twins with inflammatory bowel disease. For each CDR3 protein, TCRdb gives one entry from its re-call of the 5' RACE reads, without DNA. The sample totals some 100,000 distinct CDR3 sequences. Specimen: blood. All receptors come from a human donor with ulcerative colitis or Crohn's disease, or a healthy co-twin of an affected twin (not recorded which). Each CDR3 is given with its conserved first and last residue. The size field is filled for only some rows; it gives once, few, many or a size class.

V gene	J gene	clone size	CDR3 protein
TRBV28	TRBJ1-4	.	CASSPAGGQGLEKLFF
TRBV28	TRBJ2-5	.	CASGQTDEETQYF
TRBV6-5	TRBJ1-2	medium-sized	CASTLGWSYGYTF
TRBV29-1	TRBJ1-2	.	CSVVGQKGYGYTF
TRBV7-3	TRBJ2-3	.	CASSLRLAGDTDTQYF
TRBV28	TRBJ2-7	.	CASRIGTSRSEQYF
TRBV5-1	TRBJ2-7	.	CASSLEGQSSYEQYF
TRBV18	TRBJ2-3	.	CASSARSGGSTDTQYF
TRBV27	TRBJ1-2	.	CASRAGAGGEGYTF
TRBV27	TRBJ1-5	.	CASSPPGDPRNQPQHF
TRBV5-1	TRBJ2-1	.	CASTDRGAYNEQFF
TRBV7-2	TRBJ2-7	.	CASSHPGQGYEQYF
TRBV14	TRBJ1-6	.	CASSDGTGALLPLHF
TRBV5-1	TRBJ1-1	.	CASSLLTGTANTEAFF
TRBV24-1	TRBJ2-1	.	CATSGRLDNEQFF
TRBV7-2	TRBJ2-7	.	CASSSKTAYEQYF
TRBV7-8	TRBJ2-7	.	CASSLVGGPIYEQYF
TRBV27	TRBJ1-2	.	CASSLSTGWGYTF
TRBV7-2	TRBJ1-3	.	CASSLDRNTIYF
TRBV10-3	TRBJ2-7	.	CAIRPSYSGLLYEQYF
TRBV28	TRBJ2-7	.	CASRPQGATGYEQYF
TRBV5-1	TRBJ2-3	.	CASSEGTSADTQYF
TRBV5-1	TRBJ2-5	.	CASSLEGVRETQYF
TRBV6-1	TRBJ2-5	.	CASRSGQMLETQYF
TRBV24-1	TRBJ1-2	.	CATSDPGRVEGYTF
TRBV29-1	TRBJ2-5	.	CSVAYDKETQYF
TRBV7-8	TRBJ1-4	.	CASSGGGEKLFF
TRBV4-3	TRBJ1-4	.	CASSYEAHGNEKLFF
TRBV28	TRBJ2-1	.	CASSLVGTYNEQFF
TRBV28	TRBJ2-3	.	CASRTSQSPDTQYF
TRBV20-1	TRBJ1-5	.	CSAREGRHQPQHF
TRBV20-1	TRBJ1-5	.	CSARYGAGNQPQHF
TRBV5-1	TRBJ2-5	.	CASSLQGGTETQYF
TRBV7-2	TRBJ2-7	.	CASSLLSLSYEQYF
TRBV3-1	TRBJ2-1	.	CASRLAGGHDNEQFF
TRBV20-1	TRBJ2-7	.	CSASGDSSYEQYF
TRBV5-1	TRBJ2-3	.	CASSIGTSGTDTQYF
TRBV20-1	TRBJ2-7	.	CSAREAGLSEQYF
TRBV7-9	TRBJ1-1	.	CASSPPLGRNTEAFF
TRBV7-3	TRBJ2-7	.	CASSLRSGGEAYEQYF
TRBV7-2	TRBJ2-1	.	CASSLNQQRGGYEQFF
TRBV7-2	TRBJ2-1	.	CASSPFGEQFF
TRBV6-2/TRBV6-3	TRBJ2-1	.	CASSYASGGPYNEQFF
TRBV20-1	TRBJ2-7	.	CSASGPAGESYEQYF
TRBV7-9	TRBJ1-1	.	CASSLESRRGRALNTEAFF
TRBV12-3/TRBV12-4	TRBJ2-5	.	CASSFGRVPSQETQYF
TRBV4-3	TRBJ2-7	.	CASSQHRTGSTYEQYF
TRBV7-8	TRBJ2-2	.	CASGLTGGHTGELFF
TRBV15	TRBJ2-2	.	CATSRGLPGTGELFF
TRBV27	TRBJ2-6	.	CASSWGQISSGANVLTF
TRBV11-1	TRBJ2-1	.	CASSSLTGVGLAGEEQFF
TRBV11-2	TRBJ2-7	.	CASSLDAVGFSLYEQYF
TRBV5-1	TRBJ2-4	.	CASSYRTSGNPENIQYF
TRBV27	TRBJ1-2	.	CASSLNRGYGYTF
TRBV6-2/TRBV6-3	TRBJ1-1	.	CASSYSPDTVYTEAFF